This T cell receptor beta chain was observed in a study of shared clonotypes between healthy human individuals. In the study's own analysis: Junction-only sequences produced by ImmunoSEQ had no quality scores, so filtering differed. The data were produced by immunoSEQ multiplex PCR, yet TCRdb's version contains in-frame clones alone and is incomplete. For V, J and clone size, that table is used; D and trimming come from the DNA. The sample records some 240,000 clones, under 80% being singletons. Study observations and caveats: Limited genetic and exposure-history diversity came from having few donors.

Everyone who donated was a Caucasian adult who lived in Nashville, Tennessee. This clone was counted between two and nine times. Its antigen is not identified. Sequencing was performed on memory CD4+ T cells sorted from blood. Sample subset: CD45RA-negative fraction. The receptor was isolated from a man aged 30-40 years in good health.

CDR3 sequence (DNA): TGTGCCAGCTCACCGAGGACTGAACCTCCCTACACCTTC. Amino acids: CASSPRTEPPYTF. The rearrangement uses TRBV18 and TRBJ1-2; D remains unclear. The CDR3 spans 13 residues. Trimming left V 3 bases short and J 10 bases short, with 15 bases between. CDR1 is KGHSH, CDR2 LQKENI, per germline.